The TCR beta chain under discussion was sequenced for a study of tissue T cells after allogeneic stem cell transplantation. Looking at the study overall: Patients with graft-versus-host disease had grafts: several unmodified, three CD34-selected and T-cell-depleted. Every graft-versus-host disease patient had gastrointestinal disease and got several lines of graft-versus-host disease therapy. Study-wide points: TCR repertoires tracked anatomic similarity, regardless of disease or transplant status. Alloreactivity or antigen specificity of tissue TCRs was not determined; some clones might be host cells.

Germline lookup yields CDR1 SGHRS and CDR2 YFSETQ. After removal of 4 bases from V and 2 bases from J, the junction contained 10 bases not matched to a gene. This CDR3 is built from 16 residues. As for this clone: Its antigen remains unknown.

Produced via immunoSEQ multiplex PCR; TCRdb's table is partial and in-frame only. Altogether fewer than 30,000 clones are present, roughly 85% being singletons, with the ten largest covering roughly 3.5%. The clonotype comes from a woman aged 18-49 years who later had graft-versus-host disease after an allogeneic stem cell transplant. The input for sequencing was blood, taken before transplantation. The V gene is TRBV5-1, the J gene TRBJ2-7; 9 bases map to TRBD1. This CDR3 reads CASSNGPGQGAYEQYF. CDR3 sequence (DNA): TGCGCCAGCAGCAATGGACCGGGACAGGGAGCCTACGAGCAGTACTTC. The full variable domain, with the rest looked up from reference TRBV5-1 and TRBJ2-7, is KAGVTQTPRYLIKTRGQQVTLSCSPISGHRSVSWYQQTPGQGLQFLFEYFSETQRNKGNFPGRFSGRQFSNSRSEMNVSTLELGDSALYLCASSNGPGQGAYEQYFGPGTRLTVT.